This T cell receptor (beta chain) was observed in a study of shared clonotypes between healthy human individuals. All donors were Caucasian adults living in Nashville, Tennessee. Overall study results and limits: Lower generation probabilities were found for non-shared clonotypes than for those shared by all four donors. Only blood samples were collected, and tissue repertoires likely differ.

A word on this clone: The antigen remains undetermined.

Researchers ran the assay at a deep level. Produced via immunoSEQ multiplex PCR; TCRdb's table is partial and in-frame only. This table holds roughly 1.4 million clones, 97% to 99% found once. This clonotype originated in a man under 40 in good health. The sample comprised naive CD4+ T cells sorted from blood. Noted subset: CD45RA+ positively selected.

Written as DNA, the CDR3 is TGTGCCAGCAGTACCCGGGACGGAATCTACGAGCAGTACTTC. Residues: CASSTRDGIYEQYF. The V and J genes are TRBV6-1 and TRBJ2-7; D could derive from TRBD1 or TRBD2 (5 bases each). The CDR3 is 14 amino acids. V dropped 5 bases and J dropped 3 bases, with 14 bases sitting between them. The V gene's germline CDR1 is MNHNS and CDR2 SASEGT.